What follows are 23 T cell receptor beta chains derived from one specimen sequenced in a study of immune reconstitution after stem cell transplant in scleroderma. A single record per CDR3 protein comes from TCRdb applying MiXCR to the RT-PCR reads. This table has about 4,000 distinct CDR3 sequences, around 6% appearing once. Sample collection occurred before or after autologous hematopoietic stem cell transplantation (not recorded which). Receptors were obtained from a female donor with systemic sclerosis.

By sample fraction, this clonotype is medium-sized. The chain uses TRBV5-1 and TRBJ2-3, with 8 bases matching TRBD2. CDR1 SGHRS and CDR2 YFSETQ come from the germline V gene. The CDR3 totals 15 residues. After removal of 3 bases from V and 4 bases from J, the junction contained 7 bases not matched to a gene. CDR3 in amino acids: CASSYSGSGPDTQYF. Here the CDR3 DNA reads TGCGCCAGCAGCTACAGCGGGAGTGGTCCAGATACGCAGTATTTT.

This clonotype turned up a few times. The chain recombines TRBV2 with TRBJ2-1; 7 positions agree with TRBD2. With 2 bases clipped from V and 7 bases from J, the junction kept 17 bases outside the gene matches. Germline-derived CDR1 and CDR2 are SNHLY and FYNNEI. The CDR3 is made up of 18 amino acids. The CDR3 nucleotides are TGTGCCAGCAGTGAAACCCCCCGTGGGAGGGTGGGGAGGAATGAGCAGTTCTTC. This sequence encodes CASSETPRGRVGRNEQFF.

By proportion, this clonotype is medium-sized (0.01 to 0.1%). The chain carries TRBV7-3 and TRBJ2-1; TRBD2 matches at 8 bases. V lost 0 bases and J lost 6; bases outside the gene matches: 4. CDR3 size: 15 residues. Germline V gives CDR1 SGHTA, CDR2 FQGTGA. The CDR3 protein is CASSLTPGGPNEQFF. CDR3 coding DNA: TGTGCCAGCAGCTTAACTCCGGGAGGGCCCAATGAGCAGTTCTTC. Using reference TRBV7-3 and TRBJ2-1 for the parts outside the CDR3, the full variable domain is GAGVSQTPSNKVTEKGKYVELRCDPISGHTALYWYRQSLGQGPEFLIYFQGTGAADDSGLPNDRFFAVRPEGSVSTLKIQRTERGDSAVYLCASSLTPGGPNEQFFGPGTRLTVL.

By sample fraction, this clonotype is medium-sized. The V and J genes are TRBV12-3 or TRBV12-4 and TRBJ1-2; no clear D. V lost 3 bases, J lost 1 base, and 6 bases lay in between. The CDR3 length is 13 residues. The CDR3 reads CASSFADNYGYTF. The CDR3 DNA reads as TGTGCCAGCAGTTTTGCAGATAACTATGGCTACACCTTC.

The chain's CDR3 is CASSLSTGNEQFF. The CDR3 region has the DNA TGTGCCAGCAGCCTTTCCACGGGCAATGAGCAGTTCTTC. The chain employs TRBV9 and TRBJ2-1; D is uncertain. Between the trimmed V and J ends, which lost 4 bases and 6 bases, there was a span of 11 bases. The CDR3 is made up of 13 amino acids. From germline, CDR1 is SGDLS and CDR2 YYNGEE.

This clonotype is judged medium-sized (0.01 to 0.1%). The V call is TRBV20-1, the J call TRBJ1-6, with D possibly being TRBD1 (5 bases). Trimming stripped 5 bases from V and 7 bases from J, with 12 bases between. Germline CDR1 DFQATT, CDR2 SNEGSKA (reference sequence). The CDR3 sequence is 13 residues long. CDR3 DNA sequence: TGCAGTGCTCTAGGGACGGTGAATTCACCCCTCCACTTT. Amino acid sequence: CSALGTVNSPLHF.

V gene TRBV4-3 combines with J gene TRBJ1-4; TRBD1 aligns across 8 bases. The CDR3 is 16 residues long. CDR1 is LGHNA and CDR2 is YSLEER in the germline V gene. V dropped 3 bases and J dropped 4; count of bases not matched to a gene: 7. The CDR3 region is CASSQAEGQGNEKLFF. The DNA of the CDR3 is TGCGCCAGCAGCCAGGCGGAAGGACAGGGTAATGAAAAACTGTTTTTT.

This clonotype is classed as medium-sized. The chain uses TRBV20-1 and TRBJ2-3; perhaps TRBD2 as D (5 bases). The CDR3 extends over 14 amino acids. The germline V and J ends were trimmed by 3 bases and 5 bases, with 15 bases remaining between them. The germline V gene has CDR1 DFQATT and CDR2 SNEGSKA (reference sequence). CDR3 nucleotides: TGCAGTGCTAGTTACCTAGTTGAGGGAGATACGCAGTATTTT. Translated, it gives CSASYLVEGDTQYF.

In its sample, this clonotype is large (0.1 to 1%). This sequence joins TRBV6-2 or TRBV6-3 and TRBJ1-1; D is uncertain. CDR1 is MNHEY, CDR2 SVGEGT, per germline. The CDR3 sequence is 11 residues long. V lost 10 bases and J 4 bases, leaving 10 bases between the germline ends. CDR3 protein: CATTWSTEAFF. The CDR3 DNA follows: TGTGCCACCACTTGGAGCACTGAAGCTTTCTTT.

This clonotype rates as medium-sized. This sequence joins TRBV5-1 and TRBJ1-4; TRBD1 aligns across 9 bases. Germline V gene sequence: CDR1 SGHRS, CDR2 YFSETQ. Unmatched junction bases numbered 1, after V lost 0 bases and J lost 4 bases. CDR3 length: 15 amino acids. The CDR3 is CASSLVTGGNEKLFF. In nucleotides, the CDR3 is TGCGCCAGCAGCTTGGTGACAGGGGGTAATGAAAAACTGTTTTTT.

By share, this clonotype ranks as medium-sized. The V and J genes are TRBV6-1 and TRBJ1-6; 8 bases align to TRBD1. CDR1 is MNHNS and CDR2 is SASEGT in the germline V gene. Germline trimming cut 7 bases from V and 8 bases from J; bases unmatched to any gene: 10. The CDR3 sequence is 15 residues long. The CDR3 DNA reads as TGTGCCAGCAACGGTTTAGGACAGGGACATTCACCCCTCCACTTT. It encodes CASNGLGQGHSPLHF.

In its sample, this clonotype ranks as medium-sized. The rearrangement links TRBV29-1 to TRBJ1-1, with D unresolved. Germline CDR1 and CDR2: SQVTM and ANQGSEA. The germline V and J ends were trimmed by 6 bases and 7 bases, with 24 bases remaining between them. CDR3 size: 15 residues. This chain's CDR3 is CSVRPPTGRENEAFF. CDR3 sequence (DNA): TGCAGCGTACGACCACCCACCGGGCGGGAAAATGAAGCTTTCTTT. Filled out from reference TRBV29-1 and TRBJ1-1, the complete variable domain reads SAVISQKPSRDICQRGTSLTIQCQVDSQVTMMFWYRQQPGQSLTLIATANQGSEATYESGFVIDKFPISRPNLTFSTLTVSNMSPEDSSIYLCSVRPPTGRENEAFFGQGTRLTVV.

This clonotype is categorized as medium-sized. The chain has TRBV29-1 and TRBJ2-7; TRBD2 agrees at 7 bases. The length of the CDR3 is 14 residues. Germline V gene lookup returns CDR1 SQVTM and CDR2 ANQGSEA. J was trimmed by 0 bases and V by 5 bases; bases with no gene match: 7. DNA for the CDR3: TGCAGCGTTAAACTAAGCGGGGACTCCTACGAGCAGTACTTC. Its translation: CSVKLSGDSYEQYF.

By share, this clonotype ranks as medium-sized (0.01 to 0.1%). The chain uses TRBV2 and TRBJ2-3; perhaps TRBD1 as D (5 bases). V was cut by 3 bases and J by 3 bases, with 13 bases left in between. The germline CDR1 and CDR2 sequences are SNHLY and FYNNEI. CDR3 length: 15 residues. CDR3 sequence (DNA): TGTGCCAGCAGTGATCGTAGGGGTTGGACAGATACGCAGTATTTT. Translated: CASSDRRGWTDTQYF. Combining the CDR3 with reference TRBV2 and TRBJ2-3 gives the whole variable domain EPEVTQTPSHQVTQMGQEVILRCVPISNHLYFYWYRQILGQKVEFLVSFYNNEISEKSEIFDDQFSVERPDGSNFTLKIRSTKLEDSAMYFCASSDRRGWTDTQYFGPGTRLTVL.

Judged by abundance, this clonotype is medium-sized. V is TRBV29-1 and J is TRBJ2-7, with D perhaps given as TRBD1 or TRBD2 (6 bases each). The CDR3 sequence is 14 residues long. Between the trimmed V and J ends, which lost 5 bases and 2 bases, there was a span of 16 bases. Germline V gene data show CDR1 as SQVTM and CDR2 as ANQGSEA. CDR3 sequence reads: CSVTGGGVAYEQYF. The CDR3 region has the DNA TGCAGCGTTACCGGGGGCGGAGTCGCCTACGAGCAGTACTTC.

This clonotype qualifies as medium-sized (0.01 to 0.1%). The chain combines TRBV6-1 with TRBJ1-1; no clear D. Germline CDR1 MNHNS, CDR2 SASEGT. The V end was cut by 3 bases, the J end by 10 bases, with 9 bases between. The CDR3 has 11 residues. Written as DNA, the CDR3 is TGTGCCAGCAGTGACTGGATGGTAGCTTTCTTT. As protein: CASSDWMVAFF.

This clonotype is labeled as medium-sized. This rearrangement joins TRBV11-2 to TRBJ2-5, with D perhaps assigned TRBD1 or TRBD2 (5 bases each). The CDR3 is 17 residues long. Germline V lookup: CDR1 SGHAT, CDR2 FQNNGV. The V end was cut by 0 bases, the J end by 0 bases, with 14 bases between. CDR3 amino acids: CASSLERVQGNQETQYF. In nucleotides, the CDR3 is TGTGCCAGCAGCTTAGAGAGGGTTCAGGGAAACCAAGAGACCCAGTACTTC.

This clonotype is judged medium-sized. The chain uses TRBV10-3 and TRBJ1-4; the match to TRBD1 covers 10 bases. CDR3 size: 15 residues. V trimming: 2 bases; J trimming: 7 bases; junction bases outside the gene matches: 4. Germline lookup yields CDR1 ENHRY and CDR2 SYGVKD. The CDR3 loop is CAISETGTGAEKLFF. CDR3 bases: TGTGCCATCAGTGAGACTGGGACAGGGGCTGAAAAACTGTTTTTT.

Worth noting for this clonotype: Since a much larger clone is just one base distant, this may be a read error. The chain employs TRBV29-1 and TRBJ1-4; no firm D call. The V end was cut by 7 bases, the J end by 4 bases, with 13 bases between. This CDR3 comprises 13 residues. Germline loops: CDR1 SQVTM, CDR2 ANQGSEA. CDR3 protein: CSAGLSFNEKLFF. CDR3 sequence (DNA): TGCAGCGCTGGGCTAAGTTTTAATGAAAAACTGTTTTTT.

This clonotype was counted a few times. V is TRBV3-1 and J is TRBJ2-3, with D possibly TRBD2 on 5 matching bases. The CDR3 has 13 residues. Germline CDR1 reads LGHDT; CDR2 reads YNNKEL (reference sequence). V gave up 0 bases and J gave up 14 bases, with 15 bases separating them. CDR3 protein: CASSQDSSGLLYF. The CDR3 coding sequence is TGTGCCAGCAGCCAAGATTCGTCAGGACTTCTGTATTTT.

By share, this clonotype counts as medium-sized. The rearrangement joins TRBV19 to TRBJ1-5; D remains unclear. V lost 4 bases to trimming and J lost 2 bases, with 12 bases between them. The V gene's germline CDR1 is LNHDA and CDR2 SQIVND (reference sequence). There are 15 residues in the CDR3. The CDR3 DNA sequence: TGTGCCAGTAGTAGGGTCCCACTGGGCAATCAGCCCCAGCATTTT. Encoded protein: CASSRVPLGNQPQHF.

This clonotype is termed medium-sized. V gene TRBV5-1 combines with J gene TRBJ2-3, with D tentatively TRBD2 (5 bases). Trimming stripped 4 bases from V and 4 bases from J, with 16 bases between. The V gene's germline CDR1 is SGHRS and CDR2 YFSETQ. The CDR3 length is 15 residues. The CDR3 DNA sequence: TGCGCCAGCAGCCTCAGCGGTTCGGCGGCAGATACGCAGTATTTT. It is translated as CASSLSGSAADTQYF.

This clonotype was picked up a small number of times. The rearrangement links TRBV7-2 to TRBJ2-1, with D tentatively TRBD2 (5 bases). The CDR3 length is 13 residues. The germline CDR1 and CDR2 sequences are SGHTA and FQGNSA. V gave up 1 base and J gave up 10 bases, with 11 bases separating them. Here the CDR3 reads CASSLGRSGEQFF. CDR3 DNA sequence: TGTGCCAGCAGCTTAGGGAGGAGTGGAGAGCAGTTCTTC.